Shown below are 30 T cell receptor beta chains from a single sample sequenced in a study of early T cells in non-severe SARS-CoV-2 infection. TCRdb ran MiXCR on the 5' RACE reads and lists one entry per CDR3 protein. The repertoire includes tens of thousands of distinct CDR3 sequences, roughly an eighth of them detected once, and roughly 4.5% sits in the top ten. The material sequenced was whole blood. These receptors all stem from an adult who was a healthcare worker with PCR-confirmed SARS-CoV-2 infection or an uninfected control (not recorded which).

This clonotype was detected many times. V is TRBV2 and J is TRBJ1-5, with D unresolved. The V end was cut by 6 bases, the J end by 4 bases, with 13 bases between. The CDR3 length is 14 residues. Germline V gene sequence: CDR1 SNHLY, CDR2 FYNNEI. DNA for the CDR3: TGTGCCAGCAGCCCTGGGGATTATAATCAGCCCCAGCATTTT. Its translation is CASSPGDYNQPQHF.

This rearrangement joins TRBV28 to TRBJ2-1, with 7 positions matching TRBD2. The J segment lost 10 bases and the V segment lost 6 bases, leaving 6 bases of the junction unmatched. This CDR3 has 12 amino acids. Germline V gene lookup returns CDR1 MDHEN and CDR2 SYDVKM. CDR3 loop: CASSRGLSEQFF. CDR3 sequence (DNA): TGTGCCAGCAGCCGGGGACTATCAGAGCAGTTCTTC.

Turning to this clonotype: A read error may be the cause here, since a much bigger clone is one base away. The chain is built from TRBV18 and TRBJ2-7; D may correspond to TRBD1 or TRBD2 (5 bases each). The V end lost 5 bases, the J end lost 8 bases, and 13 bases lay between the germline ends. The CDR3 sequence is 12 residues long. In germline, CDR1 is KGHSH, CDR2 LQKENI. The CDR3 bases are TGTGCCAGCTCATCGGGACGGGGCCAGCAGTACTTC. Translation: CASSSGRGQQYF. The entire variable domain, with the rest obtained from reference TRBV18 and TRBJ2-7, is as follows: NAGVMQNPRHLVRRRGQEARLRCSPMKGHSHVYWYRQLPEEGLKFMVYLQKENIIDESGMPKERFSAEFPKEGPSILRIQQVVRGDSAAYFCASSSGRGQQYFGPGTRLTVT.

The chain joins TRBV6-5 to TRBJ1-2; possible D gene TRBD1, 6 bases. Germline V gene data show CDR1 as MNHEY and CDR2 as SVGAGI. This CDR3 has 15 amino acids. V lost 1 base, J lost 2 bases, and 11 bases lay in between. Here the CDR3 DNA reads TGTGCCAGCAGTTACTGGGTAACAGGGAACTATGGCTACACCTTC. This encodes CASSYWVTGNYGYTF.

Many counts were recorded for this clonotype. V gene TRBV5-1 combines with J gene TRBJ2-3, with 13 bases matching TRBD2. Germline CDR1 SGHRS, CDR2 YFSETQ. V shed 4 bases and J 2 bases; nucleotides not matched to a gene: 4. The CDR3 runs 16 residues. CDR3 DNA sequence: TGCGCCAGCAGCACCGGACTAGCGGGGGACACAGATACGCAGTATTTT. Amino acids: CASSTGLAGDTDTQYF.

Of note for this clonotype: It may be a read error: a sequence one base away is much more abundant. The gene calls are TRBV2 and TRBJ2-3; D is unresolved. Germline values: CDR1 SNHLY, CDR2 FYNNEI. The CDR3 extends over 11 amino acids. CDR3 in amino acids: CASMMLDTQNF. CDR3 nucleotide sequence: TGTGCCAGCATGATGTTGGATACGCAGAATTTT.

This clonotype has ten or more counts. The chain is built from TRBV12-3 or TRBV12-4 and TRBJ1-5; 10 bases are shared with TRBD1. This CDR3 region has 14 residues. Trimming took 6 bases from V and 7 from J; bases not matched to a gene: 6. CDR3 sequence: CASSPDRGNQPQHF. CDR3 DNA: TGTGCCAGCAGCCCGGACAGGGGGAACCAGCCCCAGCATTTT.

The chain carries TRBV20-1 and TRBJ2-7; D unclear. V was trimmed by 3 bases and J by 3 bases, leaving 12 bases between them. Germline values: CDR1 DFQATT, CDR2 SNEGSKA (reference sequence). The CDR3 contains 13 residues. The CDR3 reads CSARVGIVYEQYF. In DNA, the CDR3 is TGCAGTGCTAGGGTGGGAATTGTCTACGAGCAGTACTTC.

This clonotype was counted ten times or more. The chain carries TRBV19 and TRBJ1-2; D gene ambiguous. CDR3 size: 12 residues. Between the trimmed V and J ends, which lost 2 bases and 2 bases, there was a span of 3 bases. CDR1 is LNHDA, CDR2 SQIVND, per germline (reference sequence). CDR3 nucleotide sequence: TGTGCCAGTAGTATACCCAACTATGGCTACACCTTC. Protein sequence: CASSIPNYGYTF.

This clonotype was counted between two and nine times. The V and J genes are TRBV7-8 and TRBJ2-5, with D possibly called TRBD1 or TRBD2 (5 bases each). Germline lookup yields CDR1 SGHVS and CDR2 FQNEAQ. V gave up 3 bases and J gave up 3 bases, with 29 bases separating them. The CDR3 extends over 20 amino acids. In DNA form, the CDR3 reads TGTGCCAGCAGCTTTGGAACCAGTGGGATCTCGGGGCCCGTTGAAGAGACCCAGTACTTC. This encodes CASSFGTSGISGPVEETQYF. Complete variable domain (other parts from reference TRBV7-8 and TRBJ2-5): GAGVSQSPRYKVAKRGQDVALRCDPISGHVSLFWYQQALGQGPEFLTYFQNEAQLDKSGLPSDRFFAERPEGSVSTLKIQRTQQEDSAVYLCASSFGTSGISGPVEETQYFGPGTRLLVL.

Many counts were recorded for this clonotype. The gene calls are TRBV5-4 and TRBJ1-6, with 8 bases that match TRBD1. The CDR3 is made up of 14 amino acids. V lost 4 bases to trimming and J lost 7 bases; unmatched junction nucleotides: 4. Germline V gene lookup returns CDR1 SGHNT and CDR2 YYREEE (reference sequence). CDR3 bases: TGTGCCAGCAGCGAAAGGACAGGGAATTCACCCCTCCACTTT. Encoded protein: CASSERTGNSPLHF.

This clonotype was counted many times. The V call is TRBV6-4, the J call TRBJ2-1; 7 nucleotides line up with TRBD2. Germline V lookup: CDR1 MRHNA, CDR2 SNTAGT. With V trimmed by 3 bases and J by 6 bases, 5 bases remained unmatched. This CDR3 has 14 residues. Here the CDR3 reads CASSEGGEGNEQFF. CDR3 nucleotide sequence: TGTGCCAGCAGTGAGGGGGGGGAGGGCAATGAGCAGTTCTTC.

This clonotype has more than one count but fewer than ten. The chain combines TRBV29-1 with TRBJ2-3; 9 bases fit TRBD1. Germline V gene lookup returns CDR1 SQVTM and CDR2 ANQGSEA. Trimming removed 6 bases from V and 2 bases from J; junction bases left unmatched: 3. This CDR3 is 13 amino acids long. CDR3 in DNA: TGCAGCGTAACAGGGGGCGACACAGATACGCAGTATTTT. It codes for CSVTGGDTDTQYF.

This clonotype was recorded many times. V is TRBV12-3 or TRBV12-4 and J is TRBJ2-1; no clear D. CDR3 length: 13 residues. Trimming pared 3 bases from V and 9 bases from J, leaving 12 bases between. Here the CDR3 reads CASSLSLLFEQFF. Written as DNA, the CDR3 is TGTGCCAGCAGTTTGAGTCTGCTCTTTGAGCAGTTCTTC.

This clonotype was observed many times. The chain has TRBV6-4 and TRBJ1-5; D not certain. This CDR3 is built from 15 residues. Trimming took 4 bases from V and 2 from J, leaving 12 bases between them. Germline V lookup: CDR1 MRHNA, CDR2 SNTAGT. For the CDR3, the DNA is TGTGCCAGCAGTGTGGAGGCGGACGGCAATCAGCCCCAGCATTTT. Protein: CASSVEADGNQPQHF.

This clonotype was seen a handful of times. V and J are TRBV9 and TRBJ1-6; D unclear. V lost 4 bases, J lost 8 bases, and 16 bases lay in between. The CDR3 has 15 residues. The germline V gene has CDR1 SGDLS and CDR2 YYNGEE. This chain's CDR3 is CASSPRTVGDSPLHF. DNA for the CDR3: TGTGCCAGCAGCCCGAGGACGGTTGGTGATTCACCCCTCCACTTT.

The genes are TRBV6-1 and TRBJ2-1; 7 bases match TRBD1. Germline V CDR1 and CDR2: MNHNS, SASEGT. V lost 3 bases, J lost 1 base, and 3 bases stayed unmatched. The CDR3 sequence is 15 residues long. DNA for the CDR3: TGTGCCAGCAGTGAGACAGGGAAATCCTACAATGAGCAGTTCTTC. Protein product: CASSETGKSYNEQFF.

This clonotype was detected only a few times. This chain links TRBV7-9 with TRBJ2-1; 7 nucleotides match TRBD1. The CDR3 covers 15 residues. Losses at the gene ends were 2 bases for V and 7 bases for J; bases not matched to a gene: 8. The germline CDR1 and CDR2 sequences are SEHNR and FQNEAQ (reference sequence). The CDR3 region is CASSLRQGESNEQFF. The DNA for the CDR3 is TGTGCCAGCAGCTTACGGCAGGGGGAGTCGAATGAGCAGTTCTTC. Variable domain in full (rest from reference TRBV7-9 and TRBJ2-1): DTGVSQNPRHKITKRGQNVTFRCDPISEHNRLYWYRQTLGQGPEFLTYFQNEAQLEKSRLLSDRFSAERPKGSFSTLEIQRTEQGDSAMYLCASSLRQGESNEQFFGPGTRLTVL.

This clonotype was observed at least ten times. The V call is TRBV2, the J call TRBJ1-5; TRBD1 is a possible D gene (5 bases). The CDR3 is 14 residues long. The V gene lost 2 bases and the J gene lost 6 bases, with 11 bases spanning the gap. Germline V gene lookup returns CDR1 SNHLY and CDR2 FYNNEI. CDR3 bases: TGTGCCAGCAGTGAAAGAAGGGGTGCTCAGCCCCAGCATTTT. Its protein is CASSERRGAQPQHF.

This chain connects TRBV20-1 to TRBJ2-7; TRBD1 matches 8 bases. The CDR3 sequence is 14 residues long. Germline V gene sequence: CDR1 DFQATT, CDR2 SNEGSKA (reference sequence). V gave up 0 bases and J gave up 3 bases; unmatched junction bases: 4. The CDR3 DNA reads as TGCAGTGCTAGAGATACAGGGGGAGACTACGAGCAGTACTTC. This codes for CSARDTGGDYEQYF.

The chain carries TRBV5-4 and TRBJ2-2; D is tentatively TRBD1 or TRBD2 (5 bases each). This CDR3 is built from 17 residues. Germline V gene sequence: CDR1 SGHNT, CDR2 YYREEE (reference sequence). The V end lost 2 bases, the J end lost 6 bases, and 20 bases lay between the germline ends. This chain's CDR3 is CASSFPMGPHGAGELFF. CDR3 coding DNA: TGTGCCAGCAGCTTTCCGATGGGACCCCACGGGGCCGGGGAGCTGTTTTTT.

The chain is built from TRBV7-2 and TRBJ1-2, with 9 bases fitting TRBD1. CDR1 is SGHTA and CDR2 is FQGNSA in the germline V gene. CDR3 length: 13 amino acids. V lost 5 bases to trimming and J lost 8 bases; unmatched junction nucleotides: 6. In nucleotides, the CDR3 is TGTGCCAGCAGCCGGGGGACAGGGTTAGGCTACACCTTC. Translation: CASSRGTGLGYTF. Looking up the rest from reference TRBV7-2 and TRBJ1-2 gives the full variable domain: GAGVSQSPSNKVTEKGKDVELRCDPISGHTALYWYRQSLGQGLEFLIYFQGNSAPDKSGLPSDRFSAERTGGSVSTLTIQRTQQEDSAVYLCASSRGTGLGYTFGSGTRLTVV.

In this sample, this clonotype turned up many times. The genes are TRBV12-3 or TRBV12-4 and TRBJ2-7; D is unclear. CDR3 length: 15 amino acids. V lost 1 base and J lost 0, with 10 bases in between. The CDR3 is CASSLGLVSSYEQYF. Here the CDR3 DNA reads TGTGCCAGCAGTTTAGGCCTGGTGAGCTCCTACGAGCAGTACTTC.

V usage is TRBV18 and J usage is TRBJ2-1, with 10 nucleotides matching TRBD1. Per the germline V gene, CDR1 is KGHSH and CDR2 is LQKENI. V gave up 3 bases and J gave up 6 bases; unmatched junction bases: 5. The length of the CDR3 is 15 residues. CDR3: CASSPRTGGFNEQFF. For the CDR3, the DNA is TGTGCCAGCTCACCGAGGACAGGGGGTTTCAATGAGCAGTTCTTC.

This clonotype was recorded a few times. V gene TRBV11-2 combines with J gene TRBJ2-3, with D perhaps matching TRBD2 (6 bases). Germline V gene data show CDR1 as SGHAT and CDR2 as FQNNGV. Trimming left V 3 bases short and J 4 bases short, with 14 bases between. The length of the CDR3 is 15 residues. The CDR3, as DNA: TGTGCCAGCAGCTTGCGGGCCCGGGGGTCAGATACGCAGTATTTT. The encoded protein is CASSLRARGSDTQYF.

This clonotype was seen a few times. The chain combines TRBV4-2 with TRBJ2-1; 7 positions match TRBD2. The CDR3 sequence is 16 residues long. Trimming took 1 base from V and 4 from J; bases not matched to a gene: 7. The V gene's germline CDR1 is LGHNA and CDR2 YNFKEQ. DNA of the CDR3: TGTGCCAGCAGCCAAGCCCGCCGCGGGGGTTACAATGAGCAGTTCTTC. Residues: CASSQARRGGYNEQFF.

This chain uses TRBV11-1 with TRBJ2-2; no clear D. The CDR3 spans 13 residues. The V gene lost 4 bases and the J gene lost 5 bases, with 8 bases spanning the gap. Germline V lookup: CDR1 SGHAT, CDR2 FQDESV (reference sequence). The CDR3 DNA is TGTGCCAGCAGCTCCCGACGTACCGGGGAGCTGTTTTTT. Translation gives CASSSRRTGELFF.

This clonotype came up a few times. The V gene is TRBV10-3, the J gene TRBJ2-6; 9 nucleotides match TRBD1. J gave up 1 base and V 7 bases, and 14 bases lay outside the gene matches. The CDR3 sequence is 19 residues long. From germline, CDR1 is ENHRY and CDR2 SYGVKD. This chain's CDR3 is CAITPSAGQGGSGANVLTF. In nucleotides, the CDR3 is TGTGCCATCACCCCCAGTGCGGGACAGGGAGGGTCTGGGGCCAACGTCCTGACTTTC.

This clonotype was seen repeatedly, ten times or more. The chain is built from TRBV5-4 and TRBJ2-4; 12 bases fit TRBD2. Germline loops: CDR1 SGHNT, CDR2 YYREEE (reference sequence). This CDR3 spans 15 amino acids. The V gene end was trimmed by 4 bases and the J gene end by 9 bases; junction bases not matched to a gene: 8. The CDR3 DNA sequence: TGTGCCAGCAGCGCGTCTAGCGGGGGGGCTCCCATTCAGTACTTC. This codes for CASSASSGGAPIQYF.

This clonotype was detected a few times. The V and J genes are TRBV20-1 and TRBJ2-7; TRBD2 matches 7 bases. Per germline, CDR1 DFQATT and CDR2 SNEGSKA (reference sequence). V lost 5 bases and J lost 5; bases outside the gene matches: 12. This CDR3 is 14 amino acids long. CDR3 loop: CSASTPAGSDEQYF. The CDR3 region has the DNA TGCAGTGCTTCTACCCCAGCGGGGTCTGACGAGCAGTACTTC.